Listed below are T cell receptor beta chains from one sample, sequenced in a study of preoperative IRX-2 immunotherapy in early breast cancer. Libraries were prepared by immunoSEQ multiplex PCR; TCRdb keeps only in-frame clonotypes and omits some of them. Found here are around 40,000 clones, approximately 94% of them singletons; the top ten hold 1.6%. This sample comprised tumor tissue, obtained after IRX-2 immunotherapy. These TCRs come from a human donor with breast cancer. CDR3s include the opening cysteine and the closing phenylalanine or tryptophan. Fields, in order: J gene, V gene, D gene, clone size, CDR3 DNA, CDR3 protein. A D gene is named only where the DNA matches it firmly. Not every row has a clone size; where given, it reads once, few, many or a size class.

>TRBJ1-3|TRBV6-1|NA|NA
TGTGCCAGCAGTGAACTAGCCATTCCCATAACTGGAAACACCATATATTTT
CASSELAIPITGNTIYF
>TRBJ1-3|TRBV5-1|NA|NA
TGCGCCAGCAGCTTCCAGGGTTTGCGCTCTGGAAACACCATATATTTT
CASSFQGLRSGNTIYF
>TRBJ2-5|TRBV18|NA|NA
TGTGCCAGCTCACCCGGGTCCACGGTCCGGACCCAGTACTTC
CASSPGSTVRTQYF
>TRBJ2-3|TRBV5-4|NA|once
TGTGCCAGCAGCTTGGGTCAACATCGCACAGATACGCAGTATTTT
CASSLGQHRTDTQYF
>TRBJ2-7|TRBV6-6|NA|NA
TGTGCCAGCAGCTATGATAGAGGGGGATACCCCTACGAGCAGTACTTC
CASSYDRGGYPYEQYF
>TRBJ1-1|TRBV18|TRBD1|NA
TGTGCCAGCTCAGTCCAGGGGGGGAACACTGAAGCTTTCTTT
CASSVQGGNTEAFF
>TRBJ2-1|TRBV29-1|TRBD2|NA
TGCAGCGTTGATATTACTAGCGGCAATGAGCAGTTCTTC
CSVDITSGNEQFF
>TRBJ1-3|TRBV28|NA|NA
TGTGCCAGCAGTTGGACTCGCTCTGGAAACACCATATATTTT
CASSWTRSGNTIYF
>TRBJ2-7|TRBV25-1|TRBD2|once
TGTGCCAGCAGCCGGGACTACCTCTACGAGCAGTACTTC
CASSRDYLYEQYF
>TRBJ1-2|TRBV28|NA|NA
TGTGCCAGCAGTCCCACAGGGTCAGCTGGCTACACCTTC
CASSPTGSAGYTF
>TRBJ2-7|TRBV18|TRBD2|NA
TGTGCCAGCTCGCATAGCGGGGGATTCTACGAGCAGTACTTC
CASSHSGGFYEQYF
>TRBJ2-5|TRBV7-9|TRBD1|NA
TGTGCCAGCAGCCGGGACAGGGGCTTTGAGACCCAGTACTTC
CASSRDRGFETQYF
>TRBJ2-6|TRBV5-1|NA|NA
TGCGCCAGCAGGCAGGGAACGCTAACTGGGGCCAACGTCCTGACTTTC
CASRQGTLTGANVLTF
>TRBJ2-1|TRBV25-1|NA|NA
TGTGCCAGCAGGCGGGAAAGCGATTTCGACAATGAGCAGTTCTTC
CASRRESDFDNEQFF
>TRBJ1-2|TRBV10-3|TRBD1|NA
TGTGCCATCAGTGAGTCGACGCAGGGGGCCTATGGCTACACCTTC
CAISESTQGAYGYTF
>TRBJ2-7|TRBV7-3|NA|NA
TGTGCCAGCAGCTTAGAACGTGGAGGGGACCTTGACGAGCAGTACTTC
CASSLERGGDLDEQYF
>TRBJ1-1|TRBV6-1|NA|once
TGTGCCAGCAGTCCCAGCGGGCGCCTAGGGACTGAAGCTTTCTTT
CASSPSGRLGTEAFF
>TRBJ1-3|TRBV28|NA|NA
TGTGCCAGCCGGACAGCGAGCTCTGGAAACACCATATATTTT
CASRTASSGNTIYF
>TRBJ2-2|TRBV9|NA|NA
TGTGCCAGCAGCAGAGGTAGCCTAACCCACAGGGAGCTGTTTTTT
CASSRGSLTHRELFF
>TRBJ2-2|TRBV5-1|TRBD1|NA
TGCGCCAGCAGCTCGCTGACAGGGGGGGGCACCGGGGAGCTGTTTTTT
CASSSLTGGGTGELFF